This entry concerns a single TCR beta chain. Measured with immunoSEQ multiplex PCR; TCRdb has only the in-frame clones, and not every one. This sample carries roughly 8,400 clones, 75% of them seen once, and the ten largest clones take approximately 17%. This record comes from a study of sequential checkpoint blockade in melanoma. About the research overall: Randomization was 1:1 between first-line nivolumab→ipilimumab and ipilimumab→nivolumab. Maintenance nivolumab came after either treatment sequence.

V was trimmed by 5 bases and J by 4 bases, leaving 9 bases between them. The V gene's germline CDR1 is SEHNR and CDR2 FQNEAQ (reference sequence). The CDR3 is made up of 13 amino acids. As for treatment: randomized to nivolumab then ipilimumab (arm A) or the reverse (arm B). DNA-damaging chemotherapy had not been given to any patient beforehand. From thawed PBMCs, live CD3+CD8+ cells negative for CD19 and CD56 were sorted. This receptor was identified in a human donor with melanoma. The chain recombines TRBV7-9 with TRBJ1-5; D unclear. The sample was CD8+ T cells sorted from blood (inferred from file names), taken from a patient given nivolumab and ipilimumab in sequence. CDR3 bases: TGTGCCAGCAGCCCCCCCGGTAATCAGCCCCAGCATTTT. This gives the protein CASSPPGNQPQHF.